Each of the 13 T cell receptor beta chains below was sequenced from the same sample in a study of blood T cell repertoires in COVID-19. Assay: immunoSEQ multiplex PCR; the TCRdb copy retains only in-frame clones and omits some. The sample includes 95,000 to 100,000 clones, around 84% of them seen just once. Input material: peripheral blood. These receptors were obtained from a woman in her 70s with active or convalescent COVID-19.

J is TRBJ2-1 and V is TRBV7-8, with D perhaps matching TRBD1 (6 bases). The CDR3 extends over 15 amino acids. V lost 1 base, J lost 3 bases, and 10 bases lay in between. Germline CDR1 SGHVS, CDR2 FQNEAQ. The chain's CDR3 is CASSLVGGGYNEQFF. The CDR3, as DNA: TGTGCCAGCAGCTTAGTTGGGGGCGGCTACAATGAGCAGTTCTTC.

The chain combines TRBV5-6 with TRBJ1-2; a possible D gene is TRBD1 (5 bases). The germline V and J ends were trimmed by 3 bases and 8 bases, with 8 bases remaining between them. The CDR3 loop spans 11 amino acids. The germline gives CDR1 SGHDT, CDR2 YYEEEE. CDR3 protein: CASSSKGGYTF. CDR3 DNA: TGTGCCAGCAGCTCGAAGGGGGGCTACACCTTC.

The V call is TRBV5-6, the J call TRBJ2-5; perhaps TRBD2 as D (5 bases). This CDR3 spans 14 amino acids. Trimming cost V 1 base and J 3 bases, with 10 bases left between them. The germline V gene has CDR1 SGHDT and CDR2 YYEEEE. CDR3 DNA: TGTGCCAGCAGCTTGCGCCTAGCCGAAGAGACCCAGTACTTC. Amino acid sequence: CASSLRLAEETQYF.

The chain employs TRBV24-1 and TRBJ2-3, with TRBD1 matching over 7 bases. The CDR3 length is 17 residues. Trimming took 0 bases from V and 1 from J; bases not matched to a gene: 6. Germline lookup yields CDR1 KGHDR and CDR2 SFDVKD. The CDR3 nucleotides read TGTGCCACCAGTGATTTGTCTGGGGGACAGTGCACAGATACGCAGTATTTT. Amino acids: CATSDLSGGQCTDTQYF.

The chain links TRBV7-2 to TRBJ2-3, with 7 bases identical to TRBD1. Per the germline V gene, CDR1 is SGHTA and CDR2 is FQGNSA. V shed 5 bases and J 3 bases; nucleotides not matched to a gene: 2. This CDR3 is 13 amino acids long. In nucleotides, the CDR3 is TGTGCCAGCAGCCCAGGGGGAACAGATACGCAGTATTTT. It is translated as CASSPGGTDTQYF.

This sequence joins TRBV2 and TRBJ2-2; 10 nucleotides match TRBD2. Germline V gene data show CDR1 as SNHLY and CDR2 as FYNNEI. Trimming at V came to 3 bases and at J to 4 bases, leaving 8 bases not matched to a gene. The CDR3 is 17 amino acids. Here the CDR3 DNA reads TGTGCCAGCAGTGAGGGTCTAGCGGGGGAGATCACCGGGGAGCTGTTTTTT. Encoded protein: CASSEGLAGEITGELFF.

In its sample, this clone was seen many times. V and J are TRBV2 and TRBJ1-1; no firm D call. Germline V gene data show CDR1 as SNHLY and CDR2 as FYNNEI. Trimming took 6 bases from V and 3 from J, leaving 11 bases between them. CDR3 size: 13 residues. The CDR3 region is CASRVNGDTEAFF. CDR3 DNA: TGTGCCAGCAGAGTTAACGGGGACACTGAAGCTTTCTTT.

The chain links TRBV5-1 to TRBJ1-2, with 8 bases that match TRBD1. V was pared by 2 bases and J by 6 bases, with 6 bases of the junction left unmatched. The CDR3 contains 14 residues. Germline-derived CDR1 and CDR2 are SGHRS and YFSETQ. The DNA for the CDR3 is TGCGCCAGCAGCTTAGGACAGGGAAATAATGGCTACACCTTC. Protein product: CASSLGQGNNGYTF.

The chain couples TRBV11-3 to TRBJ2-1; D possibly corresponds to TRBD1 (6 bases). The CDR3 consists of 12 residues. The V gene's germline CDR1 is SGHNT and CDR2 YENEEA. V was pared by 4 bases and J by 8 bases, with 9 bases between. CDR3 in amino acids: CASSSTGYEQFF. The CDR3 region has the DNA TGTGCCAGCAGCTCTACAGGGTATGAGCAGTTCTTC.

The chain carries TRBV12-5 and TRBJ2-3; 8 nucleotides match TRBD2. The CDR3 is made up of 16 amino acids. Germline V lookup: CDR1 LGHNT, CDR2 FRNRAP. Losses at the gene ends were 4 bases for V and 2 bases for J; bases not matched to a gene: 8. Here the CDR3 DNA reads TGTGCTAGTGGTTCCCCCGTAGCGGGATACACAGATACGCAGTATTTT. It translates to CASGSPVAGYTDTQYF.

The chain couples TRBV28 to TRBJ1-5; D is uncertain. Germline-derived CDR1 and CDR2 are MDHEN and SYDVKM. The CDR3 contains 15 residues. Trimming pared 7 bases from V and 3 bases from J, leaving 16 bases between. In DNA form, the CDR3 reads TGTGCCAGCAACGAACCAGCGGGGTACAATCAGCCCCAGCATTTT. Its protein product is CASNEPAGYNQPQHF.

This chain links TRBV5-1 with TRBJ2-5, with TRBD1 matching 7 bases. After removal of 4 bases from V and 3 bases from J, the junction contained 6 bases not matched to a gene. Germline CDR1 is SGHRS and CDR2 is YFSETQ. There are 14 residues in the CDR3. The CDR3 DNA sequence: TGCGCCAGCAGCCCTCCGGGACAGAAAGAGACCCAGTACTTC. This encodes CASSPPGQKETQYF.

The chain joins TRBV3-1 (or the pseudogene TRBV3-2) to TRBJ2-7; the match to TRBD2 covers 10 bases. CDR1 LGHDT and CDR2 YNNKEL come from the germline V gene (reference sequence). This CDR3 is 14 amino acids long. V dropped 6 bases and J dropped 7; count of bases not matched to a gene: 9. This chain's CDR3 is CASSTGTSVGEQYF. The DNA for the CDR3 is TGTGCCAGCAGTACCGGGACTAGCGTGGGGGAGCAGTACTTC.